One sample yielded the 25 T cell receptor beta chains listed below, sequenced in a study of OX40 agonist ivuxolimab in advanced cancers. Libraries were prepared by immunoSEQ multiplex PCR; TCRdb keeps only in-frame clonotypes and omits some of them. The table shows under 45,000 clones, with around 80% occurring only once. The sequenced sample was CD4+ or CD8+ T cells sorted from blood, obtained in a trial of the OX40 agonist ivuxolimab. The source of these receptors is an adult with an advanced solid tumor such as melanoma, head and neck, liver or kidney cancer.

This chain uses TRBV29-1 with TRBJ2-5; 10 bases fit TRBD1. V lost 7 bases and J lost 5; bases outside the gene matches: 13. The germline CDR1 and CDR2 sequences are SQVTM and ANQGSEA. This CDR3 contains 15 residues. CDR3 nucleotides: TGCAGCGCCGATGGACAGGGGGAGGGATGGGAGACCCAGTACTTC. Translating it yields CSADGQGEGWETQYF. Using reference TRBV29-1 and TRBJ2-5 for the parts outside the CDR3, the full variable domain is SAVISQKPSRDICQRGTSLTIQCQVDSQVTMMFWYRQQPGQSLTLIATANQGSEATYESGFVIDKFPISRPNLTFSTLTVSNMSPEDSSIYLCSADGQGEGWETQYFGPGTRLLVL.

This chain uses TRBV21-1 with TRBJ1-5; TRBD1, as called in the table, went unchecked against the DNA. TRBV21-1 is given as a pseudogene. The CDR3 length is 16 residues. CDR3 sequence: CASSGGCQGQGQPQHF. The CDR3, as DNA: TGTGCCAGCAGCGGTGGGTGTCAGGGTCAGGGTCAGCCCCAGCATTTT.

This chain uses TRBV28 with TRBJ2-7, with D possibly TRBD2 on 5 matching bases. Germline V gene sequence: CDR1 MDHEN, CDR2 SYDVKM. Trimming left V 6 bases short and J 0 bases short, with 12 bases between. The CDR3 consists of 14 residues. In DNA form, the CDR3 reads TGTGCCAGCAGGCCAAGAGGGAGCTCCTACGAGCAGTACTTC. This translates into CASRPRGSSYEQYF. Full variable domain (missing parts from reference TRBV28 and TRBJ2-7): DVKVTQSSRYLVKRTGEKVFLECVQDMDHENMFWYRQDPGLGLRLIYFSYDVKMKEKGDIPEGYSVSREKKERFSLILESASTNQTSMYLCASRPRGSSYEQYFGPGTRLTVT.

This clone was recorded once. The gene calls are TRBV27 and TRBJ2-5; D gene ambiguous. V was clipped by 5 bases and J by 0 bases, with 7 bases between them. Looked up from germline, CDR1 is MNHEY and CDR2 is SMNVEV (reference sequence). The CDR3 covers 13 residues. For the CDR3, the DNA is TGTGCCAGCAGTGTAAAGTACCAAGAGACCCAGTACTTC. This codes for CASSVKYQETQYF.

The chain uses TRBV11-2 and TRBJ1-1, with 9 nucleotides matching TRBD1. The CDR3 is made up of 14 amino acids. Germline V lookup: CDR1 SGHAT, CDR2 FQNNGV. V trimming: 6 bases; J trimming: 6 bases; junction bases outside the gene matches: 8. The CDR3 DNA reads as TGTGCCAGCAGTCGCACAGGGGGCAGGGCTGAAGCTTTCTTT. This gives the protein CASSRTGGRAEAFF.

By its share, this clone is medium-sized (0.01 to 0.1%). The chain links TRBV4-1 to TRBJ1-6; D not certain. Germline V CDR1 and CDR2: MGHRA, YSYEKL. Trimming removed 5 bases at V and 8 bases at J, with 22 bases between. The CDR3 covers 17 residues. CDR3 protein: CASSYSAEGLGDSPLHF. DNA of the CDR3: TGCGCCAGCAGCTACTCAGCCGAGGGTTTAGGCGATTCACCCCTCCACTTT.

This clone occurred a few times. The chain employs TRBV6-5 and TRBJ2-7; D may be TRBD1 (6 bases). V lost 6 bases and J lost 6, with 15 bases in between. From germline, CDR1 is MNHEY and CDR2 SVGAGI. The CDR3 is 13 residues long. The CDR3 loop reads CASSYQGHSEQYF. The CDR3 nucleotides read TGTGCCAGCAGCTACCAGGGACATTCCGAGCAGTACTTC.

The chain has TRBV14 and TRBJ1-1; no definite D call. The ends were cut back, 1 base at V and 11 bases at J, with 11 bases in the middle. Germline V gives CDR1 SGHDN, CDR2 FVKESK. The length of the CDR3 is 12 residues. As DNA, the CDR3 is TGTGCCAGCAGCCAAGTGGGGATGAAGGCTTTCTTT. Translation gives CASSQVGMKAFF.

The chain recombines TRBV11-2 with TRBJ2-7; D gene ambiguous. The CDR3 is made up of 11 amino acids. Germline V CDR1 and CDR2: SGHAT, FQNNGV. Trimming cost V 2 bases and J 5 bases, with 4 bases left between them. The CDR3 is CASSLRDEQYF. CDR3 nucleotide sequence: TGTGCCAGCAGCTTAAGAGACGAGCAGTACTTC. The full variable domain, its missing parts supplied by reference TRBV11-2 and TRBJ2-7, is EAGVAQSPRYKIIEKRQSVAFWCNPISGHATLYWYQQILGQGPKLLIQFQNNGVVDDSQLPKDRFSAERLKGVDSTLKIQPAKLEDSAVYLCASSLRDEQYFGPGTRLTVT.

The chain has TRBV6-4 and TRBJ1-1, with a weak D call TRBD1 (5 bases). The germline gives CDR1 MRHNA, CDR2 SNTAGT. This CDR3 is 15 amino acids long. Trimming shortened V by 5 bases and J by 1 base, and 14 bases separated the two germline ends. The CDR3 protein is CASSLVRGENTEAFF. The CDR3 DNA sequence: TGTGCCAGCAGTCTTGTAAGGGGAGAGAACACTGAAGCTTTCTTT.

This clone was recorded a few times. The gene calls are TRBV6-1 and TRBJ1-6; weak D call: TRBD1 (6 bases). Per the germline V gene, CDR1 is MNHNS and CDR2 is SASEGT. With 6 bases removed from V and 7 bases from J, the gap between germline ends came to 13 bases. The CDR3 runs to 14 residues. Written as DNA, the CDR3 is TGTGCCAGCAGCGCAGACAGGTTCAATTCACCCCTCCACTTT. Translated, it gives CASSADRFNSPLHF.

This clone was observed a single time. This chain connects TRBV6-1 to TRBJ2-7, with 8 bases aligning to TRBD2. Looked up from germline, CDR1 is MNHNS and CDR2 is SASEGT. This CDR3 is built from 14 residues. V lost 4 bases, J lost 7 bases, and 9 bases stayed unmatched. CDR3 residues: CASSAGTSDREQYF. The CDR3 DNA follows: TGTGCCAGCAGTGCAGGGACTAGTGACAGGGAGCAGTACTTC.

V is TRBV9 and J is TRBJ2-4; D ambiguous. V lost 3 bases to trimming and J lost 0 bases, with 7 bases between them. This CDR3 has 14 residues. Per the germline V gene, CDR1 is SGDLS and CDR2 is YYNGEE. In nucleotides, the CDR3 is TGTGCCAGCAGCGCGGCACTAGCCAAAAACATTCAGTACTTC. The encoded protein is CASSAALAKNIQYF.

This CDR3 reads CASSLVGGVGEQYF. CDR3 in DNA: TGTGCCAGCAGCTTAGTAGGAGGGGTCGGCGAGCAGTACTTC. V gene TRBV7-2 combines with J gene TRBJ2-7, with D maybe TRBD2 (6 bases). This CDR3 has 14 amino acids. Germline V gives CDR1 SGHTA, CDR2 FQGNSA. The germline V and J ends were trimmed by 1 base and 6 bases, with 13 bases remaining between them. Based on the CDR3 plus reference TRBV7-2 and TRBJ2-7, the full variable domain is GAGVSQSPSNKVTEKGKDVELRCDPISGHTALYWYRQSLGQGLEFLIYFQGNSAPDKSGLPSDRFSAERTGGSVSTLTIQRTQQEDSAVYLCASSLVGGVGEQYFGPGTRLTVT.

The count of this clone is one. The CDR3 DNA follows: TGTGCCAGCAGTGCGGAGCGGGGGTACTACAATGAGCAGTTCTTC. Translating gives CASSAERGYYNEQFF. The chain combines TRBV2 with TRBJ2-1, with 8 bases that match TRBD2. This CDR3 is built from 15 residues. J was trimmed by 3 bases and V by 4 bases; bases with no gene match: 5. Germline CDR1 and CDR2: SNHLY and FYNNEI.

This clone was picked up one time. The gene calls are TRBV19 and TRBJ1-1; tentative D call: TRBD1 (5 bases). The CDR3 contains 15 residues. With 7 bases removed from V and 1 base from J, the gap between germline ends came to 16 bases. The germline V gene encodes CDR1 LNHDA and CDR2 SQIVND (reference sequence). The CDR3 DNA reads as TGTGCCAGTACATACCGGGTAGGGGAGAACACTGAAGCTTTCTTT. Translated, it gives CASTYRVGENTEAFF.

This chain joins TRBV9 and TRBJ1-3; 10 bases fit TRBD1. Trimming removed 4 bases from V and 8 bases from J; junction bases left unmatched: 6. Germline V gene sequence: CDR1 SGDLS, CDR2 YYNGEE. The CDR3 covers 14 residues. The CDR3 region is CASSPGTGVYTIYF. The CDR3, as DNA: TGTGCCAGCAGCCCAGGGACAGGGGTTTACACCATATATTTT.

The chain carries TRBV9 and TRBJ2-7; 10 nucleotides match TRBD1. There are 15 residues in the CDR3. Germline V lookup: CDR1 SGDLS, CDR2 YYNGEE. Trimming at V came to 4 bases and at J to 0 bases, leaving 4 bases not matched to a gene. CDR3 sequence: CASSFRQGASYEQYF. The CDR3 DNA sequence: TGTGCCAGCAGCTTTAGACAGGGGGCCTCCTACGAGCAGTACTTC. Together with reference TRBV9 and TRBJ2-7, the CDR3 gives the full variable domain: DSGVTQTPKHLITATGQRVTLRCSPRSGDLSVYWYQQSLDQGLQFLIQYYNGEERAKGNILERFSAQQFPDLHSELNLSSLELGDSALYFCASSFRQGASYEQYFGPGTRLTVT.

The chain is built from TRBV5-1 and TRBJ2-7; D may be TRBD1 (6 bases). Germline loops: CDR1 SGHRS, CDR2 YFSETQ. The CDR3 covers 13 residues. V was pared by 4 bases and J by 3 bases, with 11 bases between. The CDR3 coding sequence is TGCGCCAGCAGCCAGGGACACCTCTACGAGCAGTACTTC. Its translation is CASSQGHLYEQYF. The whole variable domain, filled in from reference TRBV5-1 and TRBJ2-7, reads KAGVTQTPRYLIKTRGQQVTLSCSPISGHRSVSWYQQTPGQGLQFLFEYFSETQRNKGNFPGRFSGRQFSNSRSEMNVSTLELGDSALYLCASSQGHLYEQYFGPGTRLTVT.

The genes are TRBV5-5 and TRBJ1-1; the D is unclear. Trimming cost V 1 base and J 1 base, with 14 bases left between them. This CDR3 is 16 amino acids long. The V gene's germline CDR1 is SGHKS and CDR2 YYEKEE (reference sequence). The CDR3 reads CASSLRVLTANTEAFF. The CDR3 DNA reads TGTGCCAGCAGCTTGAGGGTTCTGACCGCGAACACTGAAGCTTTCTTT.

The J gene is TRBJ1-5, the V gene TRBV5-1, with D tentatively TRBD1 (5 bases). V lost 4 bases and J lost 7, with 12 bases in between. This CDR3 is 13 amino acids long. Germline CDR1 SGHRS, CDR2 YFSETQ. The chain's CDR3 is CASSEGWGQPQHF. Here the CDR3 DNA reads TGCGCCAGCAGCGAGGGGTGGGGACAGCCCCAGCATTTT.

This CDR3 reads CASSPFVGGTGELFF. The CDR3 DNA sequence: TGTGCCAGCAGCCCCTTTGTCGGGGGCACCGGGGAGCTGTTTTTT. The genes are TRBV7-7 and TRBJ2-2, with D possibly being TRBD2 (6 bases). Germline V gene data show CDR1 as SSHAT and CDR2 as FNYEAQ (reference sequence). The germline V and J ends were trimmed by 5 bases and 4 bases, with 14 bases remaining between them. This CDR3 is built from 15 residues.

This clone appeared a few times. V is TRBV7-9 and J is TRBJ2-1, with 9 bases that match TRBD2. From germline, CDR1 is SEHNR and CDR2 FQNEAQ (reference sequence). CDR3 length: 16 residues. J was trimmed by 8 bases and V by 2 bases; bases with no gene match: 10. CDR3 in DNA: TGTGCCAGCAGCTTAAATCAGCGGGGGGCAAGGGATGAGCAGTTCTTC. The encoded protein is CASSLNQRGARDEQFF.

V gene TRBV6-6 combines with J gene TRBJ1-2, with D tentatively TRBD1 (6 bases). CDR3 length equals 15 residues. V was cut by 3 bases and J by 6 bases, with 17 bases left in between. Per the germline V gene, CDR1 is MNHNY and CDR2 is SVGAGI (reference sequence). CDR3 in DNA: TGTGCCAGCAGTTATAAGGGGGGGACCCATAATGGCTACACCTTC. Its translation: CASSYKGGTHNGYTF.

The chain carries TRBV6-6 and TRBJ1-1; no reliable D call. The germline V gene has CDR1 MNHNY and CDR2 SVGAGI (reference sequence). V was pared by 2 bases and J by 8 bases, with 6 bases between. The CDR3 totals 11 residues. The DNA of the CDR3 is TGTGCCAGCAGTTACGAGAAAGAAGCTTTCTTT. Its translation is CASSYEKEAFF.